Listed below are T cell receptor beta chains from one sample, sequenced in a study of blood T cell repertoires in COVID-19. Produced via immunoSEQ multiplex PCR; TCRdb's table is partial and in-frame only. The repertoire has about 270,000 clones, about 85% of them found once; the top ten carry around 2.9%. Sequenced sample: PBMCs or T cells enriched from blood (not recorded which). Source of these receptors: a woman in her forties or fifties who had recovered from COVID-19. Each CDR3 is given with its conserved first and last residue. Fields, in order: J gene, V gene, D gene, clone size, CDR3 DNA, CDR3 protein. D genes are given only for firm matches. Size is stated for part of the rows, as once, few or many counts, or as a class when the clone is expanded.

j_call: TRBJ2-5
v_call: TRBV7-8
d_call: -
clone_size: -
cdr3_nt: TGTGCCAGCAGCACGCCGAGGGAACGGGGGGCCCAAAAATCGAAAGAGACCCAGTACTTC
cdr3_aa: CASSTPRERGAQKSKETQYF

j_call: TRBJ2-1
v_call: TRBV5-1
d_call: TRBD1
clone_size: -
cdr3_nt: TGCGCCAGCAGCCTAACCGGGACAGGTGGCAGGAGTGAGCAGTTCTTC
cdr3_aa: CASSLTGTGGRSEQFF

j_call: TRBJ1-2
v_call: TRBV28
d_call: -
clone_size: -
cdr3_nt: TGTGCCAGCAGTTGGCAGAACTATGGCTACACCTTC
cdr3_aa: CASSWQNYGYTF

j_call: TRBJ2-1
v_call: TRBV29-1
d_call: -
clone_size: -
cdr3_nt: TGCAGCGTTGGTAAGGAGAGGAATGAGCAGTTCTTC
cdr3_aa: CSVGKERNEQFF

j_call: TRBJ1-3
v_call: TRBV29-1
d_call: -
clone_size: -
cdr3_nt: TGCAGCGTCAGAAGGGGCTCTGGAAACACCATATATTTT
cdr3_aa: CSVRRGSGNTIYF

j_call: TRBJ2-5
v_call: TRBV18
d_call: TRBD2
clone_size: -
cdr3_nt: TGTGCCAGCCTATCCCGGGGGGAAGAGACCCAGTACTTC
cdr3_aa: CASLSRGEETQYF

j_call: TRBJ1-1
v_call: TRBV27
d_call: TRBD1
clone_size: -
cdr3_nt: TGTGCCAGCAGTGACCACAGGGGGTACACTGAAGCTTTCTTT
cdr3_aa: CASSDHRGYTEAFF

j_call: TRBJ1-1
v_call: TRBV30
d_call: -
clone_size: -
cdr3_nt: TGTGCCTGGGGGCCGGGGGGTCCGGAAGCTTTCTTT
cdr3_aa: CAWGPGGPEAFF

j_call: TRBJ1-4
v_call: TRBV29-1
d_call: TRBD1
clone_size: -
cdr3_nt: TGCAGCGTTGGGGACAGGGGATTAAGAAAACTGTTTTTT
cdr3_aa: CSVGDRGLRKLFF

j_call: TRBJ2-1
v_call: TRBV27
d_call: -
clone_size: -
cdr3_nt: TGTGCCAGCAGTTCCATTCCGGGACTCCTAAACAATGAGCAGTTCTTC
cdr3_aa: CASSSIPGLLNNEQFF

j_call: TRBJ1-6
v_call: TRBV4-1
d_call: -
clone_size: -
cdr3_nt: TGCGCCAGCAGCCAAGATCCGGGGGAGGGGTTACCCCTCCACTTT
cdr3_aa: CASSQDPGEGLPLHF

j_call: TRBJ1-3
v_call: TRBV7-2
d_call: -
clone_size: -
cdr3_nt: TGTGCCAGCAGCTTAGGACGGGTCTCTGGAAACACCATATATTTT
cdr3_aa: CASSLGRVSGNTIYF

j_call: TRBJ2-1
v_call: TRBV5-1
d_call: TRBD1
clone_size: -
cdr3_nt: TGCGCCAGCAGCTGGGGACAGGATGAGCAGTTCTTC
cdr3_aa: CASSWGQDEQFF

j_call: TRBJ1-1
v_call: TRBV19
d_call: -
clone_size: -
cdr3_nt: TGTGCCAGTAGGCCGGGACACTCATTGAACACTGAAGCTTTCTTT
cdr3_aa: CASRPGHSLNTEAFF

j_call: TRBJ1-2
v_call: TRBV5-1
d_call: TRBD1
clone_size: -
cdr3_nt: TGCGCCAGCAGCCCCTCGACAGGGAACTATGGCTACACCTTC
cdr3_aa: CASSPSTGNYGYTF

j_call: TRBJ2-7
v_call: TRBV28
d_call: TRBD2
clone_size: -
cdr3_nt: TGTGCCAGCAGGGACTCGACTAGCGCTCGGGAGCAGTACTTC
cdr3_aa: CASRDSTSAREQYF

j_call: TRBJ1-1
v_call: TRBV5-1
d_call: -
clone_size: -
cdr3_nt: TGCGCCAGCAGCTTGGGGGGGACTTCAGCTTTCTTT
cdr3_aa: CASSLGGTSAFF

j_call: TRBJ2-3
v_call: TRBV5-1
d_call: -
clone_size: -
cdr3_nt: TGCGCCAGCAGCTTGACTAGCCTAGATACGCAGTATTTT
cdr3_aa: CASSLTSLDTQYF

j_call: TRBJ1-5
v_call: TRBV27
d_call: -
clone_size: -
cdr3_nt: TGTGCCAGCAGTTTAGAGGGCCTCAATCAGCCCCAGCATTTT
cdr3_aa: CASSLEGLNQPQHF

j_call: TRBJ1-3
v_call: TRBV6-5
d_call: TRBD1
clone_size: -
cdr3_nt: TGTGCCAGCAGCCCCCGGGACAGCTCTGGAAACACCATATATTTT
cdr3_aa: CASSPRDSSGNTIYF

j_call: TRBJ2-2
v_call: TRBV7-2
d_call: -
clone_size: -
cdr3_nt: TGTGCCAGCAGCTTAGCGGGCCCTTCCAACACCGGGGAGCTGTTTTTT
cdr3_aa: CASSLAGPSNTGELFF

j_call: TRBJ2-7
v_call: TRBV6-1
d_call: TRBD1
clone_size: once
cdr3_nt: TGTGCCAGCAGTGAAGGAGGGGGCTTTACCTACGAGCAGTACTTC
cdr3_aa: CASSEGGGFTYEQYF

j_call: TRBJ2-1
v_call: TRBV6-1
d_call: TRBD2
clone_size: -
cdr3_nt: TGTGCCAGCAGTGAGGGCGGGAGCTCCTACAATGAGCAGTTCTTC
cdr3_aa: CASSEGGSSYNEQFF

j_call: TRBJ2-2
v_call: TRBV24-1
d_call: TRBD2
clone_size: -
cdr3_nt: TGTGCCACCAGTGACAGCGGGAGGGCTTTCGGGGAGCTGTTTTTT
cdr3_aa: CATSDSGRAFGELFF

j_call: TRBJ2-7
v_call: TRBV2
d_call: TRBD1
clone_size: -
cdr3_nt: TGTGCCATCCCGCGGGGGAAGGACAGGGGCCGCCTCGTGGACGAGCAGTACTTC
cdr3_aa: CAIPRGKDRGRLVDEQYF